What follows are 13 T cell receptor beta chains derived from one specimen sequenced in a study of naive and memory T cell subsets. Two oligonucleotides, mixed equimolar, formed the beta constant-region primer covering TRBC1 and TRBC2. TCRdb analysed the UMI-ligation and nested PCR reads with MiXCR anew, one entry per CDR3 protein. The repertoire holds 70,000 to 95,000 distinct CDR3 sequences, with roughly 7.3% as singletons. Sequenced sample: central memory CD4+ T cells from blood. Receptor source: a human donor in good health.

This clonotype showed up many times. The gene calls are TRBV29-1 and TRBJ2-1, with a tentative D call TRBD2 (6 bases). V dropped 7 bases and J dropped 7 bases, with 8 bases sitting between them. This CDR3 is built from 10 residues. In germline, CDR1 is SQVTM, CDR2 ANQGSEA. The CDR3 nucleotides read TGCAGCGGCGGGGATAATGAGCAGTTCTTC. Translation: CSGGDNEQFF.

The chain joins TRBV20-1 to TRBJ1-5; 8 bases align to TRBD1. Germline lookup yields CDR1 DFQATT and CDR2 SNEGSKA (reference sequence). The CDR3 runs to 13 residues. V lost 0 bases, J lost 5 bases, and 0 bases stayed unmatched. The CDR3 sequence: CSAREDRDQPQHF. CDR3 bases: TGCAGTGCTAGAGAGGACAGGGATCAGCCCCAGCATTTT.

This clonotype was picked up many times. The germline gene is not matched at one end of the junction; a read error may be the cause. The chain links TRBV20-1 to TRBJ1-2; D unresolved. Germline V gene data show CDR1 as DFQATT and CDR2 as SNEGSKA (reference sequence). The length of the CDR3 is 14 residues. The CDR3: CSARDSAGFRPTAF. The CDR3 region has the DNA TGCAGTGCTAGAGATAGCGCCGGATTCCGCCCTACTGCCTTC.

This clonotype was seen repeatedly, ten times or more. This chain connects TRBV7-2 to TRBJ1-1, with 7 bases matching TRBD1. CDR1 is SGHTA and CDR2 is FQGNSA in the germline V gene. The V and J ends lost 3 bases and 1 base, in that order; junction bases with no gene match: 5. The length of the CDR3 is 15 residues. CDR3 bases: TGTGCCAGCAGCTTGGCTTGGACAGGGAACACTGAAGCTTTCTTT. Translating it yields CASSLAWTGNTEAFF.

This clonotype was found many times. The chain links TRBV5-8 to TRBJ2-1, with 7 positions matching TRBD1. There are 15 residues in the CDR3. Germline V gene lookup returns CDR1 SGHTS and CDR2 YDEGEE. V dropped 7 bases and J dropped 0; count of bases not matched to a gene: 7. The CDR3: CASCLTGSSYNEQFF. Here the CDR3 DNA reads TGTGCCAGCTGTCTGACAGGGAGCTCCTACAATGAGCAGTTCTTC.

The V and J genes are TRBV7-8 and TRBJ2-3; 14 bases are shared with TRBD2. Germline CDR1 is SGHVS and CDR2 is FQNEAQ. V was clipped by 5 bases and J by 6 bases; unmatched bases: 10. This CDR3 contains 17 residues. The CDR3 bases are TGTGCCAGCAGCACCGGGACTAGCGGGAGTGGGACGGATACGCAGTATTTT. Its protein product is CASSTGTSGSGTDTQYF.

As for this clonotype: A much larger clone is a single base away; this may be a read error. This sequence joins TRBV7-2 and TRBJ2-7, with D possibly being TRBD2 (5 bases). Germline V lookup: CDR1 SGHTA, CDR2 FQGNSA. V was trimmed by 4 bases and J by 2 bases, leaving 9 bases between them. This CDR3 has 13 residues. Written as DNA, the CDR3 is TGTGCCAGCAGCTCACTGGGAGCCTACGAGCAGTACTTC. It yields the protein CASSSLGAYEQYF.

This sequence joins TRBV10-2 and TRBJ1-5; D gene ambiguous. The CDR3 runs 14 residues. The germline CDR1 and CDR2 sequences are WSHSY and SAAADI. V was clipped by 4 bases and J by 2 bases, with 9 bases between them. The CDR3 protein is CASSVGRGNQPQHF. Written as DNA, the CDR3 is TGCGCCAGCAGTGTGGGTCGGGGCAATCAGCCCCAGCATTTT.

This clonotype was recorded many times. The rearrangement links TRBV18 to TRBJ1-2, with 7 bases identical to TRBD1. Trimming at V came to 0 bases and at J to 2 bases, leaving 3 bases not matched to a gene. CDR1 is KGHSH, CDR2 LQKENI, per germline. The CDR3 extends over 15 amino acids. The CDR3 DNA reads TGTGCCAGCTCACCACCGGGACAGATGAACTATGGCTACACCTTC. Translating it yields CASSPPGQMNYGYTF.

The CDR3 DNA reads TGTGCCAGCAGCTTAAGGTCCAGCAGAAACAATGAGCAGTTCTTC. The encoded protein is CASSLRSSRNNEQFF. The gene calls are TRBV11-3 and TRBJ2-1; no clear D. The germline CDR1 and CDR2 sequences are SGHNT and YENEEA. With 2 bases removed from V and 5 bases from J, the gap between germline ends came to 13 bases. This CDR3 is built from 15 residues.

This clonotype turned up a few times. The chain couples TRBV12-3 or TRBV12-4 to TRBJ1-2; no clear D. The length of the CDR3 is 14 residues. Trimming left V 5 bases short and J 8 bases short, with 18 bases between. CDR3 DNA: TGTGCCAGCAGTCCGTTTCGGGGTGTTATGGGCTACACCTTC. This sequence encodes CASSPFRGVMGYTF.

The CDR3 loop is CASNQLLYEQYF. The CDR3 bases are TGTGCCAGCAACCAACTTCTCTACGAGCAGTACTTC. The gene calls are TRBV5-5 and TRBJ2-7; D remains ambiguous. This CDR3 has 12 amino acids. Germline CDR1 reads SGHKS; CDR2 reads YYEKEE (reference sequence). V shed 6 bases and J shed 3 bases, with 10 bases lying between them. The whole variable domain, remainder taken from reference TRBV5-5 and TRBJ2-7, is DAGVTQSPTHLIKTRGQQVTLRCSPISGHKSVSWYQQVLGQGPQFIFQYYEKEERGRGNFPDRFSARQFPNYSSELNVNALLLGDSALYLCASNQLLYEQYFGPGTRLTVT.

This clonotype turned up a few times. The genes are TRBV12-3 or TRBV12-4 and TRBJ1-4; D remains ambiguous. The CDR3 has 15 residues. Deletions cut 3 bases from V and 2 bases from J, with 10 bases between. Written as DNA, the CDR3 is TGTGCCAGCAGTTTGGAGGACCTCACTAATGAAAAACTGTTTTTT. It encodes CASSLEDLTNEKLFF.